The 12 T cell receptor beta chains in this list originate from one sample, sequenced in a study of blood T cell repertoires in COVID-19. The table came from immunoSEQ multiplex PCR; TCRdb's copy has only in-frame clones and leaves some out. The sample includes hundreds of thousands of clones, around 84% of them seen just once. Sequencing used PBMCs or T cells enriched from blood (not recorded which). Every receptor here comes from a woman between 45 and 65 years old who had recovered from COVID-19.

V and J are TRBV29-1 and TRBJ1-1, with D unresolved. CDR3 size: 13 residues. Between the trimmed V and J ends, which lost 3 bases and 1 base, there was a span of 9 bases. The germline CDR1 and CDR2 sequences are SQVTM and ANQGSEA. The CDR3 nucleotides read TGCAGCGTTGATGAGGGAGGGAACACTGAAGCTTTCTTT. This codes for CSVDEGGNTEAFF.

This chain joins TRBV2 and TRBJ1-6; D gene unclear. With 3 bases removed from V and 8 bases from J, the gap between germline ends came to 14 bases. The CDR3 sequence is 15 residues long. Germline-derived CDR1 and CDR2 are SNHLY and FYNNEI. This CDR3 reads CASSEIPGSYSPLHF. The CDR3 bases are TGTGCCAGCAGTGAGATACCGGGGAGCTATTCACCCCTCCACTTT.

V gene TRBV4-1 combines with J gene TRBJ2-5; D is possibly TRBD2 (6 bases). The CDR3 loop spans 14 amino acids. Germline-derived CDR1 and CDR2 are MGHRA and YSYEKL. Trimming cost V 3 bases and J 1 base, with 9 bases left between them. DNA of the CDR3: TGCGCCAGCAGCCAGATGGGACTCCAAGAGACCCAGTACTTC. Protein product: CASSQMGLQETQYF.

The genes are TRBV11-3 and TRBJ1-1; D ambiguous. The ends were cut back, 5 bases at V and 1 base at J, with 11 bases in the middle. CDR1 SGHNT and CDR2 YENEEA come from the germline V gene. The CDR3 consists of 14 residues. The CDR3 spells CASSLASRNTEAFF. In nucleotides, the CDR3 is TGTGCCAGCAGCCTAGCGTCCAGGAACACTGAAGCTTTCTTT. Combining the CDR3 with reference TRBV11-3 and TRBJ1-1 gives the whole variable domain EAGVVQSPRYKIIEKKQPVAFWCNPISGHNTLYWYLQNLGQGPELLIRYENEEAVDDSQLPKDRFSAERLKGVDSTLKIQPAELGDSAVYLCASSLASRNTEAFFGQGTRLTVV.

The V gene is TRBV5-1, the J gene TRBJ2-3; 11 positions agree with TRBD1. Germline CDR1 SGHRS, CDR2 YFSETQ. Germline trimming cut 4 bases from V and 1 base from J; bases unmatched to any gene: 2. The CDR3 consists of 15 residues. The CDR3 coding sequence is TGCGCCAGCAGCCAGGGACAGGGGGGCACAGATACGCAGTATTTT. Its translation: CASSQGQGGTDTQYF.

V usage is TRBV5-6 and J usage is TRBJ1-6, with 7 bases lining up with TRBD1. V lost 6 bases to trimming and J lost 8 bases; unmatched junction nucleotides: 8. Germline V gene data show CDR1 as SGHDT and CDR2 as YYEEEE. The CDR3 length is 14 residues. The CDR3 region is CASTPDRFDSPLHF. Here the CDR3 DNA reads TGTGCCAGCACCCCGGACAGGTTTGATTCACCCCTCCACTTT.

The V call is TRBV28, the J call TRBJ2-7, with TRBD2 matching over 12 bases. Germline-derived CDR1 and CDR2 are MDHEN and SYDVKM. The CDR3 consists of 17 residues. Trimming at V came to 9 bases and at J to 0 bases, leaving 12 bases not matched to a gene. CDR3 DNA: TGTGCCAGTAGAGGGACTAGCGGGCATTACAGCTCCTACGAGCAGTACTTC. Its protein product is CASRGTSGHYSSYEQYF.

The rearrangement joins TRBV30 to TRBJ2-2, with D tentatively TRBD2 (6 bases). Germline CDR1 and CDR2: GTSNPN and SVGIG (reference sequence). CDR3 length equals 13 residues. V lost 1 base and J 5 bases, leaving 8 bases between the germline ends. Here the CDR3 reads CAWSGSGTGELFF. The CDR3 DNA follows: TGTGCCTGGAGTGGTAGCGGAACCGGGGAGCTGTTTTTT.

This chain connects TRBV27 to TRBJ1-6; 9 nucleotides agree with TRBD1. Unmatched junction bases numbered 4, after V lost 0 bases and J lost 10 bases. Germline CDR1 reads MNHEY; CDR2 reads SMNVEV (reference sequence). This CDR3 region has 15 residues. The CDR3 spells CASSLSGQGWSPLHF. The DNA of the CDR3 is TGTGCCAGCAGTTTATCCGGACAGGGGTGGTCACCCCTCCACTTT.

The chain links TRBV12-3 or TRBV12-4 to TRBJ2-3; 7 bases map to TRBD2. The CDR3 is made up of 12 amino acids. Germline trimming cut 6 bases from V and 5 bases from J; bases unmatched to any gene: 2. CDR3 coding DNA: TGTGCCAGCAGCTCTAGCGGAGATACGCAGTATTTT. This gives the protein CASSSSGDTQYF.

V gene TRBV5-6 combines with J gene TRBJ2-1; 9 bases are shared with TRBD2. Trimming cost V 7 bases and J 2 bases; bases outside gene matches: 4. Germline lookup yields CDR1 SGHDT and CDR2 YYEEEE. The CDR3 runs 14 residues. CDR3 amino acids: CASGAGGPYNEQFF. In DNA, the CDR3 is TGTGCCAGCGGAGCGGGAGGACCCTACAATGAGCAGTTCTTC.

The chain couples TRBV7-9 to TRBJ2-2, with D possibly TRBD1 on 5 matching bases. CDR1 is SEHNR and CDR2 is FQNEAQ in the germline V gene (reference sequence). V dropped 3 bases and J dropped 4 bases, with 12 bases sitting between them. The CDR3 runs 15 residues. CDR3 loop: CASSLSRVGTGELFF. CDR3 DNA sequence: TGTGCCAGCAGCTTGAGCAGGGTGGGCACCGGGGAGCTGTTTTTT.